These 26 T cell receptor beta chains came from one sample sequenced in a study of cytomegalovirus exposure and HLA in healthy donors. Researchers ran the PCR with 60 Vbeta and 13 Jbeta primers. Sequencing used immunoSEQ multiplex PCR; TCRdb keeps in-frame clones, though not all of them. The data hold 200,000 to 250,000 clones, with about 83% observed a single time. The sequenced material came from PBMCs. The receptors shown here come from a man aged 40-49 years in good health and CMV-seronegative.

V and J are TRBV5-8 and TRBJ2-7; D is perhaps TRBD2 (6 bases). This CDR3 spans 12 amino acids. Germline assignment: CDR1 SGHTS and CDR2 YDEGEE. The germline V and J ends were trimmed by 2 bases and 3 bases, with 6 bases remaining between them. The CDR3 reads CASSFGSYEQYF. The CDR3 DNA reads TGTGCCAGCAGCTTCGGGAGCTACGAGCAGTACTTC.

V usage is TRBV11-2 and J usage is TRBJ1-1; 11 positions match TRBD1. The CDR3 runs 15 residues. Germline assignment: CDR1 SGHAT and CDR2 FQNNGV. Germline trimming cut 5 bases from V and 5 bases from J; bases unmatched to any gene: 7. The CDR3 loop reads CASSPRDRGTTEAFF. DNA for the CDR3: TGTGCCAGCAGCCCAAGGGACAGGGGGACAACTGAAGCTTTCTTT.

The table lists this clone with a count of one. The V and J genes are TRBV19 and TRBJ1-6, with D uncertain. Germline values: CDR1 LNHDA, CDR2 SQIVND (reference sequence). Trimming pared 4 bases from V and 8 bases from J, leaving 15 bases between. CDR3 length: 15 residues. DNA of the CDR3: TGTGCCAGTAGTAGACACAGTAAAATGGATTCACCCCTCCACTTT. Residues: CASSRHSKMDSPLHF.

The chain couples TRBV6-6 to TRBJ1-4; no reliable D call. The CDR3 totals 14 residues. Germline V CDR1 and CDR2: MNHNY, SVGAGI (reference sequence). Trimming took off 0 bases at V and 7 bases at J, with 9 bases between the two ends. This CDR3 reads CASSYSRMPEKLFF. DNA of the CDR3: TGTGCCAGCAGTTACTCGCGAATGCCTGAAAAACTGTTTTTT.

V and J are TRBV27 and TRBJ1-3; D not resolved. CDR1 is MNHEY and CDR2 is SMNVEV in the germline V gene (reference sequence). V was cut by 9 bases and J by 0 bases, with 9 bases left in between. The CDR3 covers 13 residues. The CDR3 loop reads CARHNSSGNTIYF. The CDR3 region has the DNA TGTGCCAGGCACAACAGCTCTGGAAACACCATATATTTT.

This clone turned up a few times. The CDR3 here is CASSLTESYEQYF. In DNA, the CDR3 is TGTGCCAGCAGTTTGACAGAATCCTACGAGCAGTACTTC. This chain joins TRBV28 and TRBJ2-7; D possibly corresponds to TRBD1 (5 bases). The CDR3 runs 13 residues. The germline V gene encodes CDR1 MDHEN and CDR2 SYDVKM. Trimming shortened V by 3 bases and J by 1 base, and 7 bases separated the two germline ends.

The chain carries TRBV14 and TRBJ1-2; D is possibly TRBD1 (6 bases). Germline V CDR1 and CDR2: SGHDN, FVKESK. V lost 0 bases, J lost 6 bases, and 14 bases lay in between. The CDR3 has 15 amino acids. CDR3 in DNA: TGTGCCAGCAGCCAAGATGCAGGGGTTTATGATGGCTACACCTTC. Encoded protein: CASSQDAGVYDGYTF. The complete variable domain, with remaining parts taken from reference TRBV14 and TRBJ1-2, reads EAGVTQFPSHSVIEKGQTVTLRCDPISGHDNLYWYRRVMGKEIKFLLHFVKESKQDESGMPNNRFLAERTGGTYSTLKVQPAELEDSGVYFCASSQDAGVYDGYTFGSGTRLTVV.

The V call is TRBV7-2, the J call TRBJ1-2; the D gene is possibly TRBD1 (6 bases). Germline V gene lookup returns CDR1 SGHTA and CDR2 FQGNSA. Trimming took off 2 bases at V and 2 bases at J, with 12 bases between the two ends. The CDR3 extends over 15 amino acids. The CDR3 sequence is CASSLSGARNYGYTF. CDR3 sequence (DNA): TGTGCCAGCAGCTTATCAGGGGCGCGAAACTATGGCTACACCTTC.

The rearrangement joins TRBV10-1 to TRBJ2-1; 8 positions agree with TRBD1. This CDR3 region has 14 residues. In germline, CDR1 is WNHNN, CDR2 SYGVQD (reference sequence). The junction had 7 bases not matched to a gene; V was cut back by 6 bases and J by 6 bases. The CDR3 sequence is CASSAIGQGNEQFF. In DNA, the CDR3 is TGCGCCAGCAGCGCCATCGGACAGGGCAATGAGCAGTTCTTC.

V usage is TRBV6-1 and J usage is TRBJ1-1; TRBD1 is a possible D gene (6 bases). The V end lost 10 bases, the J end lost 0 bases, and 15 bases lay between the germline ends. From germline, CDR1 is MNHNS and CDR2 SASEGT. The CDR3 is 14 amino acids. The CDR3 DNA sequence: TGTGCCATACGAGGGGACACCATGAACACTGAAGCTTTCTTT. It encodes CAIRGDTMNTEAFF.

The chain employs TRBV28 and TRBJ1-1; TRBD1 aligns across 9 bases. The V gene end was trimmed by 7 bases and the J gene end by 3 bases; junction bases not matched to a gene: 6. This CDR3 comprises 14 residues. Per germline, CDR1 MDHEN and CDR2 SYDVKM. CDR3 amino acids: CASIEQGAYTEAFF. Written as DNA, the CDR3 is TGTGCCAGCATTGAACAGGGGGCTTACACTGAAGCTTTCTTT.

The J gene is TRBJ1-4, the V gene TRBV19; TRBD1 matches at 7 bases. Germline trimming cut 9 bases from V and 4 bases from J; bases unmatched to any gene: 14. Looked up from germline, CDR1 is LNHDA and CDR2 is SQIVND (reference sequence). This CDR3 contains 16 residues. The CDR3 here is CASESPSGQLNEKLFF. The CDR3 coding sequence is TGTGCCAGCGAAAGCCCCTCGGGACAGCTTAATGAAAAACTGTTTTTT. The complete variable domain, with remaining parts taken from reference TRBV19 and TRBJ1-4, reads DGGITQSPKYLFRKEGQNVTLSCEQNLNHDAMYWYRQDPGQGLRLIYYSQIVNDFQKGDIAEGYSVSREKKESFPLTVTSAQKNPTAFYLCASESPSGQLNEKLFFGSGTQLSVL.

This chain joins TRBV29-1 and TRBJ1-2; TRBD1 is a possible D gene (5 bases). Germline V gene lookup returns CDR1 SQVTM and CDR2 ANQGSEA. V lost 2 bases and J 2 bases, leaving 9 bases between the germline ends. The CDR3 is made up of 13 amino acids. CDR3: CSVEPQGNYGYTF. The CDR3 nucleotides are TGCAGCGTTGAACCTCAGGGAAACTATGGCTACACCTTC.

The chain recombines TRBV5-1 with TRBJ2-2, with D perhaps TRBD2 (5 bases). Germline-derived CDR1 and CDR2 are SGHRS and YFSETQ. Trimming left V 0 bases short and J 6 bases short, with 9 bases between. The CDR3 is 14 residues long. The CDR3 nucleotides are TGCGCCAGCAGCTTGGAGCCGGGATCCGGGGAGCTGTTTTTT. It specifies CASSLEPGSGELFF.

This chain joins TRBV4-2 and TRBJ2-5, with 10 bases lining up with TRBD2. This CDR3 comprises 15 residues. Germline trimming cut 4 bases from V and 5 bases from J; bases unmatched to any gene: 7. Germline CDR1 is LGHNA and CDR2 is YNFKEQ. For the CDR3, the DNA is TGTGCCAGCAGCCCCGAGCGGGGGGGACCTGAGACCCAGTACTTC. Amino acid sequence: CASSPERGGPETQYF.

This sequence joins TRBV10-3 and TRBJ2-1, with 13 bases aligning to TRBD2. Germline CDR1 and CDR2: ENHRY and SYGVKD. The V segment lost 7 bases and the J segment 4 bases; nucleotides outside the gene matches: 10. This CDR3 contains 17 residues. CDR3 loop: CAITPGLAGPGYNEQFF. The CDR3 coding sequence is TGTGCCATCACCCCGGGACTAGCGGGACCGGGGTACAATGAGCAGTTCTTC.

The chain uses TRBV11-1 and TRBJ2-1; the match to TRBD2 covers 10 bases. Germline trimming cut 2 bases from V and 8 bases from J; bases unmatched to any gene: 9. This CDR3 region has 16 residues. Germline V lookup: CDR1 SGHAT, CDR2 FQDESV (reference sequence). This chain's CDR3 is CASSLILGLASHEQFF. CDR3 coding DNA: TGTGCCAGCAGCTTAATTTTGGGACTAGCGTCCCATGAGCAGTTCTTC.

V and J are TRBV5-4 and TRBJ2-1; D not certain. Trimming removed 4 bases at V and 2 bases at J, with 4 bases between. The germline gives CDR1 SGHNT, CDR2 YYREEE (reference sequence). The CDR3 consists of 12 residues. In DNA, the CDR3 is TGTGCCAGCAGCATCACCTACAATGAGCAGTTCTTC. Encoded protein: CASSITYNEQFF.

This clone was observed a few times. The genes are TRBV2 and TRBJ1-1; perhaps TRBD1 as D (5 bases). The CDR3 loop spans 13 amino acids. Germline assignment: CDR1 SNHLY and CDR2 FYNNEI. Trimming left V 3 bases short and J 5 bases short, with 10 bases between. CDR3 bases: TGTGCCAGCAGTGACAGGGTGAGGACTGAAGCTTTCTTT. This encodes CASSDRVRTEAFF.

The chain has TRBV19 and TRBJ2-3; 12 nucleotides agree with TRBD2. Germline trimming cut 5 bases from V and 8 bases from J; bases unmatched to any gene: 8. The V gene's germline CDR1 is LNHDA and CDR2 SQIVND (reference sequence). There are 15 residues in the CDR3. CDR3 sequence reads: CASSASGGAGGTQYF. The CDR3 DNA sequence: TGTGCCAGTAGTGCTAGCGGGGGGGCCGGTGGTACGCAGTATTTT.

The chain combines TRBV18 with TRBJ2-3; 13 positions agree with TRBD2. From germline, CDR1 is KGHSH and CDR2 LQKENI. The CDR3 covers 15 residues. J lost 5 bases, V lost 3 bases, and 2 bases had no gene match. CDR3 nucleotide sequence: TGTGCCAGCTCACCTGGGACTAGCGGGATAGATACGCAGTATTTT. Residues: CASSPGTSGIDTQYF.

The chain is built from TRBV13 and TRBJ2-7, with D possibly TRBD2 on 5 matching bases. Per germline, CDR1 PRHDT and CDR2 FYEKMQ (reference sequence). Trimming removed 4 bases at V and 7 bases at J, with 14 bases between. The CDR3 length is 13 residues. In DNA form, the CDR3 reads TGTGCCAGCAGCTCCGGGGTCCGTCGGGAGCAGTACTTC. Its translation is CASSSGVRREQYF. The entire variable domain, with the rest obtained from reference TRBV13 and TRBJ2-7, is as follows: AAGVIQSPRHLIKEKRETATLKCYPIPRHDTVYWYQQGPGQDPQFLISFYEKMQSDKGSIPDRFSAQQFSDYHSELNMSSLELGDSALYFCASSSGVRREQYFGPGTRLTVT.

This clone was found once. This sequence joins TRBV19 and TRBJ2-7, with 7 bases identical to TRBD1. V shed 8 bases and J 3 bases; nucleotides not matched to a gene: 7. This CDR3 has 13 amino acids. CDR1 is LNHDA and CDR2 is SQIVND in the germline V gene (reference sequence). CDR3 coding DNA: TGTGCCAGTTCCAGACCAGGGGGCTACGAGCAGTACTTC. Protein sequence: CASSRPGGYEQYF.

The CDR3 region has the DNA TGTGCCAGCAGCTTGAGGTCTGGGGCCAACGTCCTGACTTTC. As protein: CASSLRSGANVLTF. V is TRBV7-2 and J is TRBJ2-6; D gene ambiguous. CDR1 SGHTA and CDR2 FQGNSA come from the germline V gene. CDR3 size: 14 residues. The V end was cut by 3 bases, the J end by 1 base, with 4 bases between. The full variable domain, completed using reference TRBV7-2 and TRBJ2-6, is GAGVSQSPSNKVTEKGKDVELRCDPISGHTALYWYRQSLGQGLEFLIYFQGNSAPDKSGLPSDRFSAERTGGSVSTLTIQRTQQEDSAVYLCASSLRSGANVLTFGAGSRLTVL.

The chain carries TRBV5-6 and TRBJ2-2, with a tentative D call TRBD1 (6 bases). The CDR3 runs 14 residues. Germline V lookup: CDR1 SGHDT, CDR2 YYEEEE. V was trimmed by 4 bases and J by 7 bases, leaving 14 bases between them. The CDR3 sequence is CASSPGTGHGELFF. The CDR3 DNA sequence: TGTGCCAGCAGCCCGGGAACAGGGCACGGGGAGCTGTTTTTT.

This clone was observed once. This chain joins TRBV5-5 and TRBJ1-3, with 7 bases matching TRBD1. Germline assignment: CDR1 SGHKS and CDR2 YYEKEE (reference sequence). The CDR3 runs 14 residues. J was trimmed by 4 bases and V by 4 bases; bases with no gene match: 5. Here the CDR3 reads CASSPQGVGNTIYF. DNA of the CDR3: TGTGCCAGCAGCCCCCAGGGGGTAGGAAACACCATATATTTT.